These 2 T cell receptor beta chains originate from one sample sequenced in a study of OX40 agonist ivuxolimab in advanced cancers. Sequencing used immunoSEQ multiplex PCR; TCRdb keeps in-frame clones, though not all of them. The table records 80,000 or so clones, approximately 87% of them present only once. The sample here was CD4+ or CD8+ T cells sorted from blood, taken in a trial of the OX40 agonist ivuxolimab. The source of these receptors is an adult with an advanced solid tumor such as melanoma, head and neck, liver or kidney cancer.

V is TRBV19 and J is TRBJ1-5, with a possible D match to TRBD1 (6 bases). The CDR3 totals 16 residues. Germline V gives CDR1 LNHDA, CDR2 SQIVND (reference sequence). V lost 3 bases, J lost 0 bases, and 12 bases lay in between. Here the CDR3 reads CASSIRGTYSNQPQHF. In nucleotides, the CDR3 is TGTGCCAGTAGTATCAGGGGAACGTATAGCAATCAGCCCCAGCATTTT.

The V and J genes are TRBV18 and TRBJ1-1, with TRBD1 matching 7 bases. The CDR3 has 14 residues. Germline CDR1 KGHSH, CDR2 LQKENI. J gave up 1 base and V 3 bases, and 2 bases lay outside the gene matches. The CDR3: CASSPQGGNTEAFF. The CDR3 DNA follows: TGTGCCAGCTCACCTCAGGGGGGGAACACTGAAGCTTTCTTT. The whole variable domain, filled in from reference TRBV18 and TRBJ1-1, reads NAGVMQNPRHLVRRRGQEARLRCSPMKGHSHVYWYRQLPEEGLKFMVYLQKENIIDESGMPKERFSAEFPKEGPSILRIQQVVRGDSAAYFCASSPQGGNTEAFFGQGTRLTVV.